This TCR beta chain is from a study of blood T cell repertoires in COVID-19. As for the study in general: Samples came from the United States, Italy and Spain, spanning acute and convalescent COVID-19. In each case, the material was cDNA or gDNA derived from T cells, B-cell-depleted T cells, or PBMCs.

This clone was detected a few times. Original handling: Amplification with reference gene primers provided the estimates of nucleated cell counts. The protocol was immunoSEQ multiplex PCR, while the TCRdb copy is restricted to in-frame clones and leaves out a portion. V and J calls and clone size are as listed in that table; D and trimming were resolved from the DNA. The repertoire includes approximately 230,000 clones, 80% to 90% of them detected once, and over 2% sits in the top ten. Germline V gives CDR1 MNHEY, CDR2 SVGAGI. Trimming at V came to 4 bases and at J to 2 bases, leaving 1 base not matched to a gene. The CDR3 sequence is 15 residues long.

This TCR was sampled from a man aged 25 to 40 who had recovered from COVID-19. This chain uses TRBV6-5 with TRBJ2-6; 8 bases fit TRBD1. The sequencing input was peripheral blood. The CDR3 reads CASSSTGAGANVLTF. The CDR3 coding sequence is TGTGCCAGCAGTTCGACAGGGGCTGGGGCCAACGTCCTGACTTTC.